This T cell receptor (beta chain) comes out of a study of regulatory T cells in long-lasting Graves disease. Findings and limits, study-wide: Public clonotype sharing was higher in persistent than newly diagnosed patients. When disease was persistent, TRBV28, TRBJ1-2 and TRBJ2-5 were the favored segments. A limited number of samples was an acknowledged limitation.

The trim removed 0 bases at V and 0 bases at J, leaving 5 bases unmatched. Germline V gene lookup returns CDR1 LGHNA and CDR2 YSLEER. The CDR3 spans 16 residues. This clonotype was seen many times. Antigen specificity is unknown. TCR beta libraries were built with iRepertoire HTBI primers and Arm-PCR of CDR3 regions. Via MiXCR, TCRdb re-called the multiplex PCR reads, giving one row per CDR3 protein. The sample gives around 400,000 distinct CDR3 sequences, about an eighth of which show up once; approximately 20% is in the top ten. Time point here: newly diagnosed GD, antithyroid drugs for less than 3 months. The TCR library was made from RNA that had been extracted from PBMCs in TRIzol. Graves' disease diagnoses followed American Thyroid Association guidelines. These data also featured in a second study, about T cells in Graves' hyperthyroidism and ophthalmopathy.

This sample comprised peripheral blood mononuclear cells (PBMCs), obtained at new diagnosis, from a patient treated with antithyroid drugs. The chain couples TRBV4-3 to TRBJ2-7, with 7 nucleotides matching TRBD1. The source of this sequence is a woman under 30 with Graves disease. The CDR3 loop reads CASSQDRGQPSYEQYF. The CDR3 DNA reads TGCGCCAGCAGCCAAGATAGGGGACAGCCCTCCTACGAGCAGTACTTC.